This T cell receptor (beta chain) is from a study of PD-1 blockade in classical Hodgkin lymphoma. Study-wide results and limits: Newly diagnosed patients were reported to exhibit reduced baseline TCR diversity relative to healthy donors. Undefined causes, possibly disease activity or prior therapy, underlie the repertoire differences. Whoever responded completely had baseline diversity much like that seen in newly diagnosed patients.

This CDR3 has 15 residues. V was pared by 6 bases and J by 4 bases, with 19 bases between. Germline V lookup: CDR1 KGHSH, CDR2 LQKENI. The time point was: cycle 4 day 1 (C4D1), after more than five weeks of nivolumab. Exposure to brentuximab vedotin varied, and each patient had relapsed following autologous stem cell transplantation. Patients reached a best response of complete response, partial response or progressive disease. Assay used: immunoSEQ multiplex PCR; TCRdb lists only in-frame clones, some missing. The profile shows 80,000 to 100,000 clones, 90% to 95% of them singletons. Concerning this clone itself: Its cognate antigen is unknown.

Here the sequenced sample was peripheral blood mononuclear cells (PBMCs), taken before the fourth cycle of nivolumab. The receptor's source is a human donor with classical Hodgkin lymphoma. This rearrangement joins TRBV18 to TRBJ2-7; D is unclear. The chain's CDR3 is CASSVGRLRKYEQYF. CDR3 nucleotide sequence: TGTGCCAGCTCGGTCGGACGGTTGAGGAAGTACGAGCAGTACTTC.